This T cell receptor beta chain came from a study of sequential checkpoint blockade in melanoma. Study-level background: Maintenance nivolumab came after either treatment sequence. DNA from 91 pretreatment tumor samples underwent TCRβ immunosequencing. After nivolumab or ipilimumab alone, twenty-two patients had week-13 rebiopsies.

The CDR3 consists of 15 residues. TCRdb's copy holds only in-frame clones and misses some; the assay was immunoSEQ multiplex PCR. The table includes 10,000 or so clones, roughly 28% detected once. The treatment is: randomized to nivolumab then ipilimumab (arm A) or the reverse (arm B). With respect to this clone: Its antigen remains unidentified.

The study, taken as a whole, reports: Pretreatment TIL clonality tracked with response in the nivolumab-first arm.

This rearrangement joins TRBV1 to TRBJ1-2. TRBV1 is classified as a pseudogene. The input for sequencing was tumor tissue (inferred from file names), taken from a patient given nivolumab and ipilimumab in sequence. The clonotype was recovered from a human donor with melanoma. The CDR3 DNA follows: TGCGCCAGCAGCCCAAACTTGGGGGTAGCCTATGGCTACACCTTC. Encoded protein: CASSPNLGVAYGYTF.